The clone carrying this T cell receptor beta chain showed up just a few times. Treatment defined: oral pan-JAK inhibitor, 5-10 mg twice daily. The data originate from a study of CD8+ T cells in alopecia areata. V lost 3 bases and J 8 bases, leaving 16 bases between the germline ends. The CDR3 is made up of 14 amino acids. Germline CDR1 is MNHEY and CDR2 is SMNVEV (reference sequence). Sequencing relied on a cDNA template that was reverse transcribed from extracted RNA. This table comes from immunoSEQ multiplex PCR, and its TCRdb copy is limited to in-frame clones, with some not included. The repertoire holds some 210,000 clones, with over 60% as singletons.

The material sequenced was CD4+ T cells sorted from blood, taken at approximately week 42, from a patient treated with tofacitinib. The chain employs TRBV27 and TRBJ1-1, with TRBD1 as a possible D gene (6 bases). The clonotype originates from a human donor with alopecia areata. This CDR3 is CASSLRSGVSEAFF. The CDR3 nucleotides read TGTGCCAGCAGTTTGCGCTCAGGGGTTTCGGAAGCTTTCTTT.